Below, 27 T cell receptor beta chains from the same sample are listed, as sequenced in a study of T cells in localized non-small cell lung cancer (dated by TCRdb to the early 2020s). Libraries were made using the immunoSEQ multiplex PCR assay. TCRdb limited this immuneACCESS table to in-frame rearrangements with V and J called. A share of clones is missing; checked studies link under half to unresolved V genes, and the rest is unexplained. Within this sample are tens of thousands of clones, with approximately 72% of them counted one time only. Of the sample, 35% to 45% falls within the top ten clones. Specimen: peripheral blood, collected before any cancer treatment. The receptors here all came from a male donor older than 55 with stage II squamous cell lung carcinoma.

The chain employs TRBV28 and TRBJ2-1; 8 bases match TRBD2. This CDR3 spans 15 amino acids. The junction had 5 bases not matched to a gene; V was cut back by 6 bases and J by 1 base. Germline CDR1 is MDHEN and CDR2 is SYDVKM. The CDR3: CASRLSGASYNEQFF. The CDR3, as DNA: TGTGCCAGCAGACTTAGCGGGGCATCCTACAATGAGCAGTTCTTC.

The V and J genes are TRBV11-3 and TRBJ2-2; D not resolved. The ends were cut back, 5 bases at V and 5 bases at J, with 3 bases in the middle. Germline V gene lookup returns CDR1 SGHNT and CDR2 YENEEA. The CDR3 totals 11 residues. The CDR3 sequence is CASSRTGELFF. CDR3 in DNA: TGTGCCAGCAGCCGGACCGGGGAGCTGTTTTTT.

The chain is built from TRBV15 and TRBJ2-1; 11 bases match TRBD1. In germline, CDR1 is LNHNV, CDR2 YYDKDF (reference sequence). Trimming at V came to 1 base and at J to 5 bases, leaving 4 bases not matched to a gene. CDR3 size: 16 residues. CDR3 DNA sequence: TGTGCCACCAGCAGAGGGTCGGGACAGGGGGACAATGAGCAGTTCTTC. Translated, it gives CATSRGSGQGDNEQFF.

V usage is TRBV9 and J usage is TRBJ2-2; 8 bases map to TRBD2. Germline V gene data show CDR1 as SGDLS and CDR2 as YYNGEE. J gave up 2 bases and V 0 bases, and 3 bases lay outside the gene matches. The CDR3 is 16 residues long. This CDR3 is CASSVAGGTNTGELFF. DNA of the CDR3: TGTGCCAGCAGCGTAGCGGGAGGGACTAACACCGGGGAGCTGTTTTTT.

The chain is built from TRBV28 and TRBJ1-6; tentatively, D is TRBD1 (5 bases). The CDR3 loop spans 16 amino acids. Germline lookup yields CDR1 MDHEN and CDR2 SYDVKM. The ends were cut back, 5 bases at V and 2 bases at J, with 13 bases in the middle. CDR3: CASSRGGSAYNSPLHF. The CDR3 bases are TGTGCCAGCAGTCGGGGGGGGAGCGCCTATAATTCACCCCTCCACTTT. Supplemented by reference TRBV28 and TRBJ1-6, the full variable domain reads DVKVTQSSRYLVKRTGEKVFLECVQDMDHENMFWYRQDPGLGLRLIYFSYDVKMKEKGDIPEGYSVSREKKERFSLILESASTNQTSMYLCASSRGGSAYNSPLHFGNGTRLTVT.

This clone was found once. The CDR3 DNA follows: TGTGCCACCGGAGAGGATCTGGCGACAACCGGGGAGCTGTTTTTT. The encoded protein is CATGEDLATTGELFF. The gene calls are TRBV28 and TRBJ2-2, with D uncertain. Germline values: CDR1 MDHEN, CDR2 SYDVKM. This CDR3 region has 15 residues. With 10 bases removed from V and 5 bases from J, the gap between germline ends came to 20 bases.

Only one count was recorded for this clone. This rearrangement joins TRBV14 to TRBJ2-3; D remains unclear. The CDR3 sequence is 12 residues long. Trimming removed 4 bases from V and 8 bases from J, with 10 bases in between. CDR1 and CDR2 from the germline V gene are SGHDN and FVKESK. The CDR3: CASSPAASTQYF. The CDR3 bases are TGTGCCAGCAGCCCCGCAGCCAGTACGCAGTATTTT.

This chain's CDR3 is CASSLVGGYTGELFF. The CDR3, as DNA: TGCGCCAGCAGCTTGGTCGGCGGATACACCGGGGAGCTGTTTTTT. The rearrangement links TRBV5-1 to TRBJ2-2; D gene unclear. The CDR3 totals 15 residues. V gave up 0 bases and J gave up 3 bases, with 9 bases separating them. Per germline, CDR1 SGHRS and CDR2 YFSETQ.

This clone occurred a few times. The V and J genes are TRBV6-1 and TRBJ1-6, with 11 bases lining up with TRBD1. V gave up 6 bases and J gave up 9 bases; unmatched junction bases: 4. Germline V CDR1 and CDR2: MNHNS, SASEGT. The CDR3 spans 14 residues. In nucleotides, the CDR3 is TGTGCCAGCAGCGGACAGGGGGCTAGTTCACCCCTCCACTTT. As protein: CASSGQGASSPLHF.

This chain connects TRBV10-3 to TRBJ2-2; D remains ambiguous. The germline V gene encodes CDR1 ENHRY and CDR2 SYGVKD. The V gene lost 7 bases and the J gene lost 5 bases, with 8 bases spanning the gap. This CDR3 spans 12 amino acids. CDR3 region: CAIMPETGELFF. CDR3 in DNA: TGTGCCATCATGCCGGAAACCGGGGAGCTGTTTTTT.

This clone was detected once. J is TRBJ2-1 and V is TRBV7-7; perhaps TRBD2 as D (6 bases). The CDR3 sequence is 14 residues long. V was trimmed by 0 bases and J by 8 bases, leaving 11 bases between them. Germline CDR1 is SSHAT and CDR2 is FNYEAQ (reference sequence). This chain's CDR3 is CASSLAGGGDEQFF. For the CDR3, the DNA is TGTGCCAGCAGCTTAGCGGGAGGCGGCGATGAGCAGTTCTTC.

V usage is TRBV29-1 and J usage is TRBJ2-3; 8 nucleotides match TRBD2. The CDR3 runs to 13 residues. The trim removed 7 bases at V and 4 bases at J, leaving 7 bases unmatched. Germline V gene lookup returns CDR1 SQVTM and CDR2 ANQGSEA. The CDR3 bases are TGCAGCGCGGGACGGCGGGAGGCAGATACGCAGTATTTT. Its translation: CSAGRREADTQYF.

The V gene is TRBV21-1, the J gene TRBJ1-5. TRBV21-1 is assigned pseudogene status. The CDR3 has 10 amino acids. CDR3 nucleotides: TGTGCAGCAGCACATCAGCCCCAGCATTTT. Translated: CAAAHQPQHF.

This clone was observed a handful of times. The chain is built from TRBV7-6 and TRBJ1-1, with 7 bases fitting TRBD1. This CDR3 has 16 amino acids. Trimming cost V 0 bases and J 2 bases; bases outside gene matches: 6. Germline V gene data show CDR1 as SGHVS and CDR2 as FNYEAQ. As DNA, the CDR3 is TGTGCCAGCAGCTTAGCCACAACAGGGGCTAACACTGAAGCTTTCTTT. It specifies CASSLATTGANTEAFF.

CDR3 in DNA: TGCAGTGCTAGACAGGGTTACGAGCAGTACTTC. It is translated as CSARQGYEQYF. The rearrangement joins TRBV20-1 to TRBJ2-7; a possible D gene is TRBD1 (5 bases). Trimming stripped 2 bases from V and 4 bases from J, with 6 bases between. The CDR3 spans 11 residues. Per the germline V gene, CDR1 is DFQATT and CDR2 is SNEGSKA (reference sequence).

This rearrangement joins TRBV11-3 to TRBJ2-2; D unresolved. V lost 5 bases, J lost 3 bases, and 19 bases lay in between. Germline values: CDR1 SGHNT, CDR2 YENEEA. The CDR3 is 17 amino acids. CDR3 in DNA: TGTGCCAGCAGCCCGCGACAATCTACCTCAGACACCGGGGAGCTGTTTTTT. It specifies CASSPRQSTSDTGELFF.

The chain has TRBV5-1 and TRBJ1-1; tentatively, D is TRBD1 (5 bases). This CDR3 has 16 amino acids. CDR1 SGHRS and CDR2 YFSETQ come from the germline V gene. The V and J ends lost 0 bases and 1 base respectively, with 13 bases between them. CDR3: CASSLVMAGPNTEAFF. DNA of the CDR3: TGCGCCAGCAGCTTGGTTATGGCAGGGCCGAACACTGAAGCTTTCTTT.

This rearrangement joins TRBV15 to TRBJ1-2; D perhaps matches TRBD1 (6 bases). Trimming stripped 0 bases from V and 4 bases from J, with 12 bases between. The CDR3 totals 15 residues. Germline V CDR1 and CDR2: LNHNV, YYDKDF (reference sequence). CDR3 sequence reads: CATSRDSQGSYGYTF. Here the CDR3 DNA reads TGTGCCACCAGCAGAGATTCACAGGGAAGCTATGGCTACACCTTC.

This chain connects TRBV5-6 to TRBJ2-5, with a tentative D call TRBD2 (6 bases). Between the trimmed V and J ends, which lost 0 bases and 4 bases, there was a span of 7 bases. This CDR3 is built from 13 residues. Germline V gives CDR1 SGHDT, CDR2 YYEEEE. The CDR3 sequence is CASSLAGGETQYF. The CDR3 coding sequence is TGTGCCAGCAGCTTGGCCGGGGGAGAGACCCAGTACTTC.

V usage is TRBV9 and J usage is TRBJ2-1; 8 bases line up with TRBD1. V lost 3 bases, J lost 8 bases, and 1 base stayed unmatched. Per the germline V gene, CDR1 is SGDLS and CDR2 is YYNGEE. CDR3 length equals 12 residues. CDR3 amino acids: CASSADRDEQFF. The CDR3 coding sequence is TGTGCCAGCAGCGCGGACAGGGATGAGCAGTTCTTC.

V is TRBV7-2 and J is TRBJ2-2; D possibly uses TRBD1 or TRBD2 (5 bases each). V was clipped by 4 bases and J by 7 bases, with 10 bases between them. The CDR3 has 13 residues. CDR1 and CDR2 (germline): SGHTA, FQGNSA. The DNA for the CDR3 is TGTGCCAGCAGCTGGGACGCAGGCGGGGAGCTGTTTTTT. Translation: CASSWDAGGELFF. Combining the CDR3 with reference TRBV7-2 and TRBJ2-2 gives the whole variable domain GAGVSQSPSNKVTEKGKDVELRCDPISGHTALYWYRQSLGQGLEFLIYFQGNSAPDKSGLPSDRFSAERTGGSVSTLTIQRTQQEDSAVYLCASSWDAGGELFFGEGSRLTVL.

This clone showed up just a few times. The chain links TRBV7-2 to TRBJ1-2, with D perhaps TRBD1 (6 bases). V lost 1 base and J 3 bases, leaving 6 bases between the germline ends. The CDR3 covers 13 residues. Germline V gene lookup returns CDR1 SGHTA and CDR2 FQGNSA. The CDR3 DNA follows: TGTGCCAGCAGCTTAGGGACAGACTATGGCTACACCTTC. The encoded protein is CASSLGTDYGYTF.

The chain uses TRBV2 and TRBJ2-2; 8 bases agree with TRBD2. Per germline, CDR1 SNHLY and CDR2 FYNNEI. V lost 7 bases, J lost 5 bases, and 9 bases stayed unmatched. The length of the CDR3 is 15 residues. CDR3 DNA: TGTGCCAGCATTCAAGCGGGGGCGGGAACCGGGGAGCTGTTTTTT. Its translation is CASIQAGAGTGELFF. Full variable domain (rest looked up from reference TRBV2 and TRBJ2-2): EPEVTQTPSHQVTQMGQEVILRCVPISNHLYFYWYRQILGQKVEFLVSFYNNEISEKSEIFDDQFSVERPDGSNFTLKIRSTKLEDSAMYFCASIQAGAGTGELFFGEGSRLTVL.

This clone was seen a few times. V and J are TRBV7-9 and TRBJ2-5; TRBD1 matches at 12 bases. V gave up 3 bases and J gave up 5 bases; unmatched junction bases: 7. CDR3 length equals 16 residues. Per germline, CDR1 SEHNR and CDR2 FQNEAQ (reference sequence). This chain's CDR3 is CASSFGDRGRRETQYF. The CDR3 nucleotides read TGTGCCAGCAGCTTCGGGGACAGGGGGCGGAGGGAGACCCAGTACTTC.

The genes are TRBV28 and TRBJ2-5; D unresolved. Looked up from germline, CDR1 is MDHEN and CDR2 is SYDVKM. CDR3 length: 11 amino acids. Trimming removed 5 bases from V and 5 bases from J, with 6 bases in between. Here the CDR3 reads CASSSLETQYF. In DNA, the CDR3 is TGTGCCAGCAGTAGCTTGGAGACCCAGTACTTC.

This clone was picked up one time. The V gene is TRBV11-1, the J gene TRBJ1-4; D gene unclear. The CDR3 extends over 14 amino acids. V was clipped by 4 bases and J by 8 bases, with 14 bases between them. Per the germline V gene, CDR1 is SGHAT and CDR2 is FQDESV (reference sequence). The CDR3 DNA is TGTGCCAGCAGCTCTAGGGATTCGCGGGAAAAACTGTTTTTT. It is translated as CASSSRDSREKLFF.

The rearrangement joins TRBV7-2 to TRBJ2-5; D is unclear. Germline V gene sequence: CDR1 SGHTA, CDR2 FQGNSA. This CDR3 has 14 residues. V was trimmed by 2 bases and J by 4 bases, leaving 11 bases between them. The chain's CDR3 is CASSLSQIAETQYF. The CDR3 nucleotides are TGTGCCAGCAGCTTAAGTCAGATAGCAGAGACCCAGTACTTC.